A selection of T cell receptor beta chains follows, all from one sample in a study of cytomegalovirus exposure and HLA in healthy donors. The protocol was immunoSEQ multiplex PCR, while the TCRdb copy is restricted to in-frame clones and leaves out a portion. The sample contains approximately 79,000 clones, roughly 79% of which appear only once. Sample: PBMCs. The receptor source for this set is a male donor in good health and CMV-seropositive. The CDR3 runs from the conserved cysteine through the conserved F or W. The D gene is left open where the match is weak. A row's size may be missing; if present it is once, few, many or a size class.

J: TRBJ1-3
V: TRBV2
size: .
length: 15
D: .
CDR3: CASSEERHRKNTIYF
DNA: TGTGCCAGCAGCGAGGAAAGGCACAGGAAAAACACCATATATTTT

J: TRBJ2-1
V: TRBV5-1
size: .
length: 15
D: TRBD2
CDR3: CASSPRTSGPHEQFF
DNA: TGCGCCAGCAGCCCCCGGACTAGCGGACCCCATGAGCAGTTCTTC

J: TRBJ1-5
V: TRBV27
size: .
length: 17
D: TRBD1
CDR3: CASSTRQGGYSNQPQHF
DNA: TGTGCCAGCAGTACCCGACAGGGGGGGTATAGCAATCAGCCCCAGCATTTT

J: TRBJ2-1
V: TRBV4-1
size: .
length: 14
D: .
CDR3: CASSQDRALGLPFF
DNA: TGCGCCAGCAGCCAAGACAGGGCATTGGGTCTGCCGTTCTTC

J: TRBJ2-7
V: TRBV19
size: .
length: 15
D: .
CDR3: CASSIVAGPLNEQYF
DNA: TGTGCCAGTAGTATAGTGGCGGGCCCCCTAAACGAGCAGTACTTC

J: TRBJ1-2
V: TRBV7-9
size: .
length: 13
D: TRBD1
CDR3: CASSPQTGYGYTF
DNA: TGTGCCAGCAGCCCGCAGACAGGGTATGGCTACACCTTC

J: TRBJ2-1
V: TRBV5-1
size: .
length: 19
D: .
CDR3: CASSLGLGGRFRSYNEQFF
DNA: TGCGCCAGCAGCTTGGGTCTAGGGGGACGGTTCCGCTCCTACAATGAGCAGTTCTTC

J: TRBJ2-2
V: TRBV7-7
size: .
length: 17
D: TRBD2
CDR3: CASSLDPSGGAGGELFF
DNA: TGTGCCAGCAGCTTAGACCCGTCCGGGGGGGCCGGCGGGGAGCTGTTTTTT

J: TRBJ2-6
V: TRBV5-1
size: .
length: 16
D: TRBD1
CDR3: CASSLGDRGGANVLTF
DNA: TGCGCCAGCAGCTTGGGGGACAGGGGTGGGGCCAACGTCCTGACTTTC

J: TRBJ1-6
V: TRBV5-4
size: .
length: 16
D: .
CDR3: CASSYHPLDSNSPLHF
DNA: TGTGCCAGCAGCTACCACCCCTTGGACAGTAATTCACCCCTCCACTTT

J: TRBJ1-2
V: TRBV7-2
size: .
length: 14
D: .
CDR3: CASSLVTANYGYTF
DNA: TGTGCCAGCAGCTTAGTGACAGCCAACTATGGCTACACCTTC

J: TRBJ2-7
V: TRBV4-2
size: .
length: 16
D: TRBD2
CDR3: CASSQVAGGGAYEQYF
DNA: TGTGCCAGCAGCCAAGTGGCCGGCGGGGGGGCTTACGAGCAGTACTTC

J: TRBJ2-7
V: TRBV4-1
size: once
length: 17
D: TRBD2
CDR3: CASSLAPGTSGTYEQYF
DNA: TGCGCCAGCAGCCTGGCTCCCGGGACTAGCGGGACCTACGAGCAGTACTTC

J: TRBJ2-5
V: TRBV6-1
size: .
length: 13
D: TRBD2
CDR3: CAIGLADQETQYF
DNA: TGTGCCATTGGACTAGCGGACCAAGAGACCCAGTACTTC

J: TRBJ2-7
V: TRBV5-8
size: .
length: 16
D: .
CDR3: CASSLAPVGRTYEQYF
DNA: TGTGCCAGCAGCTTGGCCCCAGTGGGGCGAACCTACGAGCAGTACTTC

J: TRBJ2-7
V: TRBV5-4
size: .
length: 11
D: .
CDR3: CASSAGYEQYF
DNA: TGTGCCAGCAGCGCCGGGTACGAGCAGTACTTC

J: TRBJ2-3
V: TRBV28
size: .
length: 13
D: TRBD2
CDR3: CASKSGMTDTQYF
DNA: TGTGCCAGCAAAAGCGGGATGACAGATACGCAGTATTTT

J: TRBJ1-1
V: TRBV2
size: .
length: 15
D: .
CDR3: CASSGSQGTNTEAFF
DNA: TGTGCCAGCAGTGGTTCACAGGGCACTAACACTGAAGCTTTCTTT

J: TRBJ2-3
V: TRBV7-2
size: .
length: 12
D: .
CDR3: CASSPLEDTQYF
DNA: TGTGCCAGCAGCCCCTTGGAGGATACGCAGTATTTT

J: TRBJ1-2
V: TRBV19
size: .
length: 14
D: .
CDR3: CASSIVGSRYGYTF
DNA: TGTGCCAGTAGTATAGTTGGCAGTCGCTATGGCTACACCTTC

J: TRBJ2-1
V: TRBV5-1
size: .
length: 16
D: TRBD1
CDR3: CASSGEVGQPGNEQFF
DNA: TGCGCCAGCAGCGGGGAAGTGGGACAGCCTGGCAATGAGCAGTTCTTC

J: TRBJ2-7
V: TRBV27
size: .
length: 14
D: TRBD2
CDR3: CASSLRAGGYEQYF
DNA: TGTGCCAGCAGTTTGCGGGCGGGGGGGTACGAGCAGTACTTC

J: TRBJ2-7
V: TRBV27
size: .
length: 13
D: TRBD1
CDR3: CASGQGRIYEQYF
DNA: TGTGCCAGCGGACAGGGGCGGATCTACGAGCAGTACTTC

J: TRBJ2-7
V: TRBV10-2
size: .
length: 12
D: .
CDR3: CAILQGPGEQYF
DNA: TGCGCCATCCTCCAGGGGCCGGGCGAGCAGTACTTC

J: TRBJ1-5
V: TRBV12-2
size: .
length: 17
D: .
CDR3: CASRLVRDRYSNQPQHF
DNA: TGTGCAAGTCGCTTAGTGCGGGACAGATATAGCAATCAGCCCCAGCATTTT

J: TRBJ2-1
V: TRBV30
size: .
length: 13
D: .
CDR3: CAWSVNAGNEQFF
DNA: TGTGCCTGGAGTGTAAACGCCGGCAATGAGCAGTTCTTC

J: TRBJ2-1
V: TRBV6-1
size: .
length: 16
D: TRBD2
CDR3: CASSALLAGSYNEQFF
DNA: TGTGCCAGCAGTGCCCTCTTAGCGGGGTCCTACAATGAGCAGTTCTTC

J: TRBJ2-3
V: TRBV5-1
size: .
length: 16
D: TRBD1
CDR3: CASSSQTGRSTDTQYF
DNA: TGCGCCAGCAGCTCGCAGACAGGGAGAAGCACAGATACGCAGTATTTT

J: TRBJ2-7
V: TRBV2
size: .
length: 13
D: .
CDR3: CASTLGITYEQYF
DNA: TGTGCCAGCACTCTTGGCATCACCTACGAGCAGTACTTC

J: TRBJ1-1
V: TRBV7-6
size: .
length: 14
D: TRBD1
CDR3: CASSQGTVNTEAFF
DNA: TGTGCCAGCAGCCAGGGGACAGTGAACACTGAAGCTTTCTTT

J: TRBJ2-7
V: TRBV2
size: .
length: 11
D: .
CDR3: CASTLEYEQYF
DNA: TGTGCCAGCACCCTAGAGTACGAGCAGTACTTC

J: TRBJ1-2
V: TRBV19
size: .
length: 15
D: .
CDR3: CASSPSIDSNYGYTF
DNA: TGTGCCAGTAGTCCATCAATCGACAGTAACTATGGCTACACCTTC

J: TRBJ2-1
V: TRBV6-5
size: .
length: 15
D: .
CDR3: CASSYSRLAYNEQFF
DNA: TGTGCCAGCAGTTACAGTCGTCTAGCTTACAATGAGCAGTTCTTC

J: TRBJ2-7
V: TRBV6-1
size: .
length: 14
D: TRBD1
CDR3: CASSVGTAYYEQYF
DNA: TGTGCCAGCAGTGTCGGGACAGCCTACTACGAGCAGTACTTC

J: TRBJ1-6
V: TRBV19
size: .
length: 15
D: TRBD1
CDR3: CASRLVGTGASPLHF
DNA: TGTGCCAGTAGACTAGTGGGGACAGGGGCTTCACCCCTCCACTTT

J: TRBJ1-6
V: TRBV2
size: .
length: 14
D: .
CDR3: CASSEDQSVSPLHF
DNA: TGTGCCAGCAGTGAAGACCAGTCAGTATCACCCCTCCACTTT

J: TRBJ2-7
V: TRBV5-6
size: .
length: 15
D: TRBD2
CDR3: CASSFNPGGSYEQYF
DNA: TGTGCCAGCAGCTTTAACCCGGGAGGAAGCTACGAGCAGTACTTC

J: TRBJ2-7
V: TRBV5-1
size: .
length: 14
D: .
CDR3: CASSTQGLPYEQYF
DNA: TGCGCCAGCAGCACGCAGGGGCTACCCTACGAGCAGTACTTC

J: TRBJ2-1
V: TRBV10-3
size: .
length: 12
D: .
CDR3: CAINRGYNEQFF
DNA: TGTGCCATCAACCGGGGATACAATGAGCAGTTCTTC

J: TRBJ1-6
V: TRBV28
size: .
length: 13
D: TRBD1
CDR3: CASRGQVHSPLHF
DNA: TGTGCCAGCAGGGGACAGGTCCACTCACCCCTCCACTTT

J: TRBJ1-2
V: TRBV19
size: few
length: 16
D: TRBD1
CDR3: CASSTLRDRGAYGYTF
DNA: TGTGCCAGTAGTACCCTCCGGGACAGGGGTGCCTATGGCTACACCTTC

J: TRBJ2-6
V: TRBV19
size: few
length: 17
D: .
CDR3: CASSIIPGSPGANVLTF
DNA: TGTGCCAGTAGTATAATCCCGGGATCTCCTGGGGCCAACGTCCTGACTTTC

J: TRBJ2-7
V: TRBV7-8
size: .
length: 15
D: .
CDR3: CASTRGRVVSHEQYF
DNA: TGTGCCAGCACTCGAGGCAGGGTCGTCAGCCACGAGCAGTACTTC

J: TRBJ2-7
V: TRBV28
size: .
length: 15
D: TRBD2
CDR3: CASSPPGGTNYEQYF
DNA: TGTGCCAGCAGCCCGCCGGGGGGGACCAACTACGAGCAGTACTTC

J: TRBJ1-6
V: TRBV28
size: .
length: 16
D: .
CDR3: CASSWASSSYNSPLHF
DNA: TGTGCCAGCAGTTGGGCGAGCAGCTCCTATAATTCACCCCTCCACTTT

J: TRBJ2-3
V: TRBV11-2
size: .
length: 16
D: TRBD2
CDR3: CASSSRLAGRPDTQYF
DNA: TGTGCCAGCAGCTCCAGACTAGCGGGGCGACCAGATACGCAGTATTTT

J: TRBJ2-5
V: TRBV4-1
size: .
length: 14
D: TRBD2
CDR3: CASSQLAGGETQYF
DNA: TGCGCCAGCAGCCAACTAGCGGGGGGAGAGACCCAGTACTTC

J: TRBJ2-1
V: TRBV4-1
size: .
length: 13
D: .
CDR3: CASSPTTVDEQFF
DNA: TGCGCCAGCAGCCCTACCACAGTCGATGAGCAGTTCTTC

J: TRBJ1-2
V: TRBV6-1
size: .
length: 14
D: .
CDR3: CASSAGHSLYGYTF
DNA: TGTGCCAGCAGTGCGGGACATTCCCTCTATGGCTACACCTTC

J: TRBJ2-5
V: TRBV5-8
size: .
length: 15
D: TRBD2
CDR3: CASSSTSGSLETQYF
DNA: TGTGCCAGCAGCTCTACTAGCGGGTCGCTAGAGACCCAGTACTTC

J: TRBJ1-1
V: TRBV11-2
size: once
length: 16
D: .
CDR3: CASSFLTRVSGTEAFF
DNA: TGTGCCAGCAGCTTTCTGACGCGAGTCTCGGGCACTGAAGCTTTCTTT

J: TRBJ1-3
V: TRBV6-1
size: .
length: 15
D: .
CDR3: CASSVQSLSGNTIYF
DNA: TGTGCCAGCAGTGTACAGAGCCTCTCTGGAAACACCATATATTTT

J: TRBJ2-7
V: TRBV27
size: .
length: 15
D: .
CDR3: CASRVFGGLSYEQYF
DNA: TGTGCCAGCAGAGTTTTCGGCGGGCTCTCCTACGAGCAGTACTTC